This is a list of T cell receptor beta chains from one sample in a study of shared T cell receptors in the human thymus. Method: immunoSEQ multiplex PCR; TCRdb's copy keeps in-frame clones and lacks some. The sample contains roughly 550,000 clones, around three quarters of which appear only once. These sequences were also reported in another study, on human thymus T cells.

Sequenced material: thymocytes. These receptors all stem from a boy under two years old with a congenital heart defect. The CDR3 runs from the conserved cysteine through the conserved F or W. The D gene is left open where the match is weak. Size tells how often a clone was seen (once, few, many) or the class of an expanded clone, and some rows leave it out.

J gene,V gene,D gene,clone size,CDR3 DNA,CDR3 protein
TRBJ1-5,TRBV2,TRBD1,-,TGTGCCAGCAGTGAACAACCCGGGACAGTAAGGTCGGACAATCAGCCCCAGCATTTT,CASSEQPGTVRSDNQPQHF
TRBJ2-7,TRBV4-3,TRBD2,few,TGCGCCAGCAGCCAAGATAAGGTCCTAGCGGGATTCAACGAGCAGTACTTC,CASSQDKVLAGFNEQYF
TRBJ2-1,TRBV9,TRBD1,-,TGTGCCAGCAGCGGACATACAGGGGGCGGTCTCCCCAATGACCAGTTCTTC,CASSGHTGGGLPNDQFF
TRBJ2-7,TRBV1,-,-,TGCACCAGCAGCCAAGATAACGGGCGGGAGGGCCGTTCCGTGTCCTACGAGCAGTACTTC,CTSSQDNGREGRSVSYEQYF
TRBJ2-3,TRBV7-3,TRBD2,-,TGTGCCAGCAGGTTCAACGGGAGGGCCCAGTCAGATACGCAGTATTTT,CASRFNGRAQSDTQYF
TRBJ2-3,TRBV27,TRBD2,-,TGTGCCAGCAGTTCGCCGGGACTAGCGGGGGCCCTGATCACAGATACGCAGTATTTT,CASSSPGLAGALITDTQYF
TRBJ1-2,TRBV5-5,TRBD1,-,TGTGCCAGCAGCTTGTATCCGGGACAGGGGGAACGGACGCCTTCCGGCTACACCTTC,CASSLYPGQGERTPSGYTF
TRBJ2-6,TRBV15,-,-,TGTGCCACCAGCAGAGTCCCTGGACAGCCCTCTGGGGCCAACGTCCTGACTTTC,CATSRVPGQPSGANVLTF
TRBJ1-5,TRBV30,-,-,TGTGCCTGGAGCGAACAGGGAGTCGGTCAGCCCCAGCATTTT,CAWSEQGVGQPQHF
TRBJ2-3,TRBV6-5,TRBD1,-,TGTGCCAGCAGTTACCGGACAGGGTTAGATACGCAGTATTTT,CASSYRTGLDTQYF
TRBJ1-1,TRBV25-1,-,-,TGTGCCAGCAGTGAATGGCCGGGGAAGAACACTGAAGCTTTCTTT,CASSEWPGKNTEAFF
TRBJ2-3,TRBV4-2,TRBD2,-,TGTGCCAGCAGCCAAGGGCAGACTAGCGGGGCAGATACGCAGTATTTT,CASSQGQTSGADTQYF
TRBJ2-7,TRBV10-3,-,-,TGTGCCACCTGGGGCGGACCCTACGAGCAGTACTTC,CATWGGPYEQYF
TRBJ2-2,TRBV19,TRBD1,few,TGTGCCAGTAGTACCGAGGACAGGGGGAACACCGGGGAGCTGTTTTTT,CASSTEDRGNTGELFF
TRBJ2-7,TRBV11-2,TRBD1,-,TGTGCCAGCAGCTGGGGACAGGGAGCCTACGAGCAGTACTTC,CASSWGQGAYEQYF
TRBJ2-7,TRBV5-6,TRBD2,few,TGTGCCAGCAGCTTGGGTGTGTTGAGGGAGGGACCCTACGAGCAGTACTTC,CASSLGVLREGPYEQYF
TRBJ2-7,TRBV5-6,TRBD2,-,TGTGCCAGCAGCTTGCCCCAGGCCAGCGGGATTTACGAGCAGTACTTC,CASSLPQASGIYEQYF
TRBJ2-7,TRBV4-3,-,once,TGCGCCAGCAGCCACGACCTCCCCGGGGTGCCGGGCGGCTCCTACGAGCAGTACTTC,CASSHDLPGVPGGSYEQYF
TRBJ2-1,TRBV7-6,TRBD2,-,TGTGCCAGCAGCTCTGTGACTAGCGGGAGAGGGAATGAGCAGTTCTTC,CASSSVTSGRGNEQFF
TRBJ1-5,TRBV9,-,-,TGTGCCAGCAGCCCCGGGGTGGGACAGCCCCAGCATTTT,CASSPGVGQPQHF
TRBJ2-2,TRBV27,-,-,TGTGCCAGCAAGAAGGAGCACGGGGAGCTGTTTTTT,CASKKEHGELFF
TRBJ1-2,TRBV7-6,TRBD1,-,TGTGCCAGCAGCCCGGGACAGGGTGCCACCCCGAACTATGGCTACACCTTC,CASSPGQGATPNYGYTF
TRBJ2-1,TRBV11-3,-,-,TGTGCCAGCAGCAACTCAGCGGTAGGTTATCCCAATGAGCAGTTCTTC,CASSNSAVGYPNEQFF
TRBJ2-7,TRBV5-1,-,-,TGCGCCAGCAGGCCCCTACAGGGAACCTACGAGCAGTACTTC,CASRPLQGTYEQYF
TRBJ1-2,TRBV6-1,TRBD1,-,TGTGCCAGCAGTGATGCCTCCGGGACAGGGTGGGGCTACACCTTC,CASSDASGTGWGYTF
TRBJ2-5,TRBV7-8,-,-,TGTGCCAGCAGCTTAGCGCTCCAGCAAGAGACCCAGTACTTC,CASSLALQQETQYF
TRBJ2-4,TRBV18,TRBD2,once,TGTGCCAGCTCGCTGGGACTAGTTCAGTCGGGGCACATTCAGTACTTC,CASSLGLVQSGHIQYF
TRBJ1-1,TRBV18,-,-,TGTGCCAGCTCACCATATACAGAGGGCGGGAACACTGAAGCTTTCTTT,CASSPYTEGGNTEAFF
TRBJ2-7,TRBV2,TRBD1,-,TGTGCCAGCTCCAGATTTTCGGGACAGGGTTCCCACGAGCAGTACTTC,CASSRFSGQGSHEQYF